Listed below are T cell receptor beta chains from one sample, sequenced in a study of Graves' ophthalmopathy and Graves' hyperthyroidism. TCRdb itself ran the multiplex PCR reads through MiXCR, one entry per CDR3 protein. The data contain around 400,000 distinct CDR3 sequences, around 20% of them singletons. Sequencing input: peripheral blood. The receptors were gathered from a woman younger than 35 with Graves' ophthalmopathy. CDR3s include the opening cysteine and the closing phenylalanine or tryptophan. Fields, in order: D gene, J gene, clone size, V gene, CDR3 DNA, CDR3 protein. D genes are given only for firm matches. The size field is filled for only some rows; it gives once, few, many or a size class.

TRBD2	TRBJ2-5	many	TRBV7-8	TGTGCCAGCAGCCCCCGGGAGGAAGAGACCCAGTACTTC	CASSPREEETQYF
-	TRBJ1-1	many	TRBV19	TGTGCCAGTAGTATAACCCCTTTAAGCACGTCATTT	CASSITPLSTSF
-	TRBJ1-6	once	TRBV10-3	TGTGCCATCAGCGACACAGCGGGAGGCTCACCCCTCCACTTT	CAISDTAGGSPLHF
-	TRBJ2-5	-	TRBV5-5	TGTGCCAGCGGCTTGGGCCCCCAAGAGACCCAGTACTTC	CASGLGPQETQYF
-	TRBJ2-7	-	TRBV20-1	TGCAGTGCTAGAGGGGGGTACTACGAGCAGTACTTC	CSARGGYYEQYF
TRBD1	TRBJ1-1	many	TRBV18	TGTGCCAGCTCACCCGTGGGGACAGTCGAAGCTTTCTTT	CASSPVGTVEAFF
-	TRBJ2-7	many	TRBV29-1	TGCAGCGTTGGACAGTACGAGCAGTACTTC	CSVGQYEQYF
-	TRBJ1-5	few	TRBV19	TGTGCCAGTACAGGGACCGTCCATCAGCCCCAGCATTTT	CASTGTVHQPQHF
TRBD1	TRBJ1-2	once	TRBV6-1	TGTGCCAGCAGACCAGGGGGTGAACATCGAGCATATGGCTACACCTTC	CASRPGGEHRAYGYTF
TRBD1	TRBJ2-5	many	TRBV6-1	TGTGCCAGCAGTAGAACAGGGGGAGTGAGAGAGACCCAGTACTTC	CASSRTGGVRETQYF
-	TRBJ1-1	many	TRBV6-2/TRBV6-3	TGTGCCAGCAGACCGGGAGTTACCACTGAAGCTTTCTTT	CASRPGVTTEAFF
-	TRBJ2-5	many	TRBV2	TGTGCCAGCGGGGGCCTCCGACAAGAGACCCAGTACTTC	CASGGLRQETQYF
-	TRBJ1-2	many	TRBV6-2/TRBV6-3	TGTGCCAGCAGGCCCTCAGGGGTTCCCTCCTATGGCTACACCTTC	CASRPSGVPSYGYTF
TRBD1	TRBJ2-5	-	TRBV12-3/TRBV12-4	TGTGCCAGCAGTACCGATCACAGGGGTGGTGAGACCCAGTACTTC	CASSTDHRGGETQYF
-	TRBJ1-1	many	TRBV9	TGTGCCAGCAGCGTAGGACACCTGAACACTGAAGCTTTCTTT	CASSVGHLNTEAFF
TRBD1	TRBJ2-3	many	TRBV6-1	TGTGCCAGCAGTGAATCTCGGACAGGGGCGGAGGATACGCAGTATTTT	CASSESRTGAEDTQYF
-	TRBJ2-7	-	TRBV6-2/TRBV6-3	TGTGCCAGCAGTTACGCCGGGACCCAATGGGGCGAGCAGTACTTC	CASSYAGTQWGEQYF
-	TRBJ1-2	many	TRBV18	TGTGCCAGCTCACCCCGGGATAGCGGCTACACCTTC	CASSPRDSGYTF
-	TRBJ2-7	many	TRBV28	TGTGCCAGCAGTATGTTTACCTCCTACGAGCAGTACTTC	CASSMFTSYEQYF
-	TRBJ2-5	-	TRBV12-3/TRBV12-4	TGTGCCAGCAGTTTAGGGGTCAAGACCCAGTACTTC	CASSLGVKTQYF
TRBD1	TRBJ2-7	many	TRBV29-1	TGCAGCGCCACAACAGGGGGTGTGGAGCAGTACTTC	CSATTGGVEQYF
-	TRBJ2-7	many	TRBV14	TGTGCCAGCAGCCCCCGGATCAGTATTAACTACGAGCAGTACTTC	CASSPRISINYEQYF
-	TRBJ1-1	many	TRBV27	TGTGCCAGCACCAGCACGGGGGTGAACACTGAAGCTTTCTTT	CASTSTGVNTEAFF
-	TRBJ2-7	many	TRBV30	TGTGCCGGTTCTCCGGGACCGAGCTCCTACGAGCAGTACTTC	CAGSPGPSSYEQYF
TRBD1	TRBJ1-1	once	TRBV2	TGTGCCAGCAGTGAAGGCCCGGACAGGTCAAGGAACACTGAAGCTTTCTTT	CASSEGPDRSRNTEAFF
TRBD1	TRBJ2-7	many	TRBV12-3/TRBV12-4	TGTGCCAGCAGTAACCGACAGGGGGCCAGGGAGCAGTACTTC	CASSNRQGAREQYF
TRBD1	TRBJ2-7	many	TRBV6-5	TGTGCCAGCAGTTACGGGACAGGCGACTACGAGCAGTACTTC	CASSYGTGDYEQYF
-	TRBJ2-5	many	TRBV6-1	TGTGCCAGCAGTGTAAATTGGGCGGAGACCCAGTACTTC	CASSVNWAETQYF